The clone carrying this TCR beta chain has a handful of counts. Antigen specificity is unknown. The record originates from a study of beta chain features in type 1 diabetes. Sequencing targeted expressed TCRB transcripts, as all isolated RNA had been reverse transcribed. For naive, central memory and regulatory T cell samples, reads averaged around 3.5 million. The table came from immunoSEQ multiplex PCR; TCRdb's copy has only in-frame clones and leaves some out. Altogether about 660,000 clones are present, roughly an eighth being singletons, with the ten largest covering less than 0.04%. Notes on the study in general: The study found fewer insertions and more deletions at VDJ junctions in type 1 diabetes patients. Shorter TCRB CDR3s, moderately but significantly so, were found in Type 1 diabetes patients in all four CD4+ subsets.

Trimming pared 0 bases from V and 0 bases from J, leaving 16 bases between. CDR3 length: 18 amino acids. CDR1 is LGHNA and CDR2 is YSLEER in the germline V gene. Sample: naive CD4+ T cells from blood. The V gene is TRBV4-3, the J gene TRBJ2-3, with unresolved D. The sequence was collected from a man aged 18 to 29 with type 1 diabetes. This chain's CDR3 is CASSQDLVQTYSTDTQYF. The CDR3 region has the DNA TGCGCCAGCAGCCAAGATCTGGTACAGACCTACAGCACAGATACGCAGTATTTT.